The clone carrying this T cell receptor (beta chain) was seen repeatedly, ten times or more. Its specificity is unknown. The sample is drawn from a study of T-cell reconstitution after alpha-beta-depleted transplantation in children. Points from the study as a whole: Hyperexpanded clones declined; after one year, newly produced T cells mostly supplied diversity. Certain patients had high TCRbeta diversity at day 60, and it came from recipient T cells and thymic progenitors that survived. About two months after transplant, alpha-beta T cells reportedly came from several hundred expanded graft clones.

With 2 bases removed from V and 4 bases from J, the gap between germline ends came to 3 bases. There are 12 residues in the CDR3. This sample's TCRbeta library carried unique molecular identifier barcodes. TCRdb independently ran MiXCR on the PCR reads; one entry per CDR3 protein. Of 500,000 to 750,000 distinct CDR3 sequences listed, 25% to 30% are singletons. Sequenced material: PBMCs, taken before TCRalphabeta/CD19-depleted stem cell transplant. The TCR was taken from a boy under two years old with Wiskott-Aldrich syndrome, due to receive a stem cell transplant. The rearrangement links TRBV12-3 or TRBV12-4 to TRBJ2-1; D not resolved. CDR3 residues: CASSLTYNEQFF. In DNA form, the CDR3 reads TGTGCCAGCAGTTTAACATACAATGAGCAGTTCTTC.